The clone carrying this TCR beta chain was counted between two and nine times. The antigen remains unidentified. This sample is part of a study of T cell repertoires in cytomegalovirus infection. Study details: Public TCR beta signature analysis indicated the presence of both CMV infection and matching HLA type.

Study-wide findings and caveats: Across the ex vivo response, the dominant clonotypes were HLA-C-restricted CMV-specific TCR beta clonotypes. There were carriers of CMV plus the relevant HLA, and cumulative public TCR beta family frequency identified them.

Via MiXCR, TCRdb re-called the reads, giving one row per CDR3 protein. Of approximately 500,000 distinct CDR3 sequences in the sample, less than 30% were seen once. The CDR3 is 13 amino acids. CDR1 and CDR2 (germline): SGHAT, FQNNGV. Trimming left V 5 bases short and J 5 bases short, with 10 bases between. This sequence joins TRBV11-2 and TRBJ2-1; possible D gene TRBD1, 5 bases. The material sequenced was PBMCs. This receptor was taken from a human donor in good health (CMV status not recorded). Some clones in this sample may be carry-over from other donors' samples. CDR3 sequence: CASSADRHNEQFF. DNA of the CDR3: TGTGCCAGCAGCGCAGACAGACACAATGAGCAGTTCTTC.